Shown below are 28 T cell receptor beta chains from a single sample sequenced in a study of cytomegalovirus exposure and HLA in healthy donors. The primer mix had 60 Vbeta and 13 Jbeta primers. TCRdb keeps only in-frame clones here, not all; method: immunoSEQ multiplex PCR. Of about 140,000 clones listed, around 80% are singletons. The specimen sequenced was PBMCs. The receptors stem from a female donor in good health and CMV-seronegative.

This clone was seen only a few times. This chain uses TRBV5-6 with TRBJ1-1; D unclear. Germline-derived CDR1 and CDR2 are SGHDT and YYEEEE. The V gene lost 4 bases and the J gene lost 5 bases, with 9 bases spanning the gap. CDR3 size: 12 residues. The CDR3 DNA reads TGTGCCAGCAGCATCCGGGAGACTGAAGCTTTCTTT. Translation gives CASSIRETEAFF.

The count of this clone is one. The V call is TRBV10-3, the J call TRBJ1-5; 10 positions match TRBD1. V lost 10 bases to trimming and J lost 7 bases; unmatched junction nucleotides: 10. The CDR3 spans 14 residues. Germline-derived CDR1 and CDR2 are ENHRY and SYGVKD. The CDR3 nucleotides are TGTGCCACCAGGGGGACAGGGGAAGGACAGCCCCAGCATTTT. Its translation is CATRGTGEGQPQHF.

V and J are TRBV14 and TRBJ2-3; 9 bases line up with TRBD1. Trimming cost V 3 bases and J 0 bases; bases outside gene matches: 7. Per the germline V gene, CDR1 is SGHDN and CDR2 is FVKESK. The CDR3 length is 17 residues. CDR3 protein: CASSHLGQGLSTDTQYF. CDR3 sequence (DNA): TGTGCCAGCAGCCACCTCGGACAGGGGTTGAGCACAGATACGCAGTATTTT.

The V gene is TRBV28, the J gene TRBJ2-1; D gene ambiguous. The CDR3 runs to 14 residues. Germline assignment: CDR1 MDHEN and CDR2 SYDVKM. The germline V and J ends were trimmed by 3 bases and 5 bases, with 11 bases remaining between them. For the CDR3, the DNA is TGTGCCAGCAGTTTGTTCTCTACGAACAATGAGCAGTTCTTC. As protein: CASSLFSTNNEQFF. Based on the CDR3 plus reference TRBV28 and TRBJ2-1, the full variable domain is DVKVTQSSRYLVKRTGEKVFLECVQDMDHENMFWYRQDPGLGLRLIYFSYDVKMKEKGDIPEGYSVSREKKERFSLILESASTNQTSMYLCASSLFSTNNEQFFGPGTRLTVL.

This chain connects TRBV4-1 to TRBJ1-1; the match to TRBD1 covers 9 bases. CDR1 is MGHRA and CDR2 is YSYEKL in the germline V gene. Trimming at V came to 4 bases and at J to 3 bases, leaving 6 bases not matched to a gene. The CDR3 loop spans 15 amino acids. This CDR3 reads CASSPRTGADTEAFF. Written as DNA, the CDR3 is TGCGCCAGCAGCCCGCGGACAGGGGCGGACACTGAAGCTTTCTTT.

The chain combines TRBV18 with TRBJ2-5; D is ambiguous. Germline CDR1 reads KGHSH; CDR2 reads LQKENI. This CDR3 spans 12 amino acids. Trimming removed 2 bases at V and 5 bases at J, with 6 bases between. The chain's CDR3 is CASSPTRETQYF. CDR3 DNA: TGTGCCAGCTCACCAACCCGGGAGACCCAGTACTTC.

The chain has TRBV5-8 and TRBJ2-2; 7 nucleotides align to TRBD2. V shed 1 base and J 4 bases; nucleotides not matched to a gene: 4. Germline values: CDR1 SGHTS, CDR2 YDEGEE. This CDR3 has 15 residues. CDR3 bases: TGTGCCAGCAGCTTGAGAGGCGGGGGCACCGGGGAGCTGTTTTTT. Protein sequence: CASSLRGGGTGELFF.

This chain uses TRBV29-1 with TRBJ2-1; 9 bases align to TRBD1. The CDR3 covers 14 residues. After removal of 4 bases from V and 7 bases from J, the junction contained 8 bases not matched to a gene. Germline values: CDR1 SQVTM, CDR2 ANQGSEA. CDR3 sequence: CSVVGQGIKNEQFF. In nucleotides, the CDR3 is TGCAGCGTTGTGGGACAGGGAATTAAGAATGAGCAGTTCTTC.

V is TRBV10-1 and J is TRBJ2-7; TRBD2 aligns across 13 bases. The germline CDR1 and CDR2 sequences are WNHNN and SYGVQD (reference sequence). V was pared by 6 bases and J by 5 bases, with 10 bases of the junction left unmatched. The CDR3 contains 16 residues. CDR3 DNA sequence: TGCGCCAGCAGACTAGCGGGAGGGTGTCCTATAGACGAGCAGTACTTC. This gives the protein CASRLAGGCPIDEQYF.

J is TRBJ2-6 and V is TRBV19; D remains unclear. The CDR3 is made up of 15 amino acids. Per the germline V gene, CDR1 is LNHDA and CDR2 is SQIVND (reference sequence). V was trimmed by 6 bases and J by 1 base, leaving 10 bases between them. CDR3 protein: CASRPGVSGANVLTF. CDR3 nucleotides: TGTGCCAGTAGACCTGGAGTGTCTGGGGCCAACGTCCTGACTTTC.

V gene TRBV5-1 combines with J gene TRBJ2-1; the match to TRBD2 covers 10 bases. The junction had 4 bases not matched to a gene; V was cut back by 0 bases and J by 1 base. Germline assignment: CDR1 SGHRS and CDR2 YFSETQ. The CDR3 has 17 amino acids. In DNA, the CDR3 is TGCGCCAGCAGCTTGGTGGCTAGCGGGGGATCCTACAATGAGCAGTTCTTC. Encoded protein: CASSLVASGGSYNEQFF.

This clone was observed once. This chain links TRBV29-1 with TRBJ2-6; no firm D call. CDR3 length: 14 residues. Between the trimmed V and J ends, which lost 3 bases and 0 bases, there was a span of 6 bases. Germline V gene data show CDR1 as SQVTM and CDR2 as ANQGSEA. The CDR3 loop is CSVDEVSGANVLTF. CDR3 in DNA: TGCAGCGTTGACGAGGTCTCTGGGGCCAACGTCCTGACTTTC.

The V and J genes are TRBV5-1 and TRBJ2-3, with 9 bases identical to TRBD1. The CDR3 is 15 amino acids. V dropped 4 bases and J dropped 3; count of bases not matched to a gene: 6. The germline CDR1 and CDR2 sequences are SGHRS and YFSETQ. This chain's CDR3 is CASSTRQGGTDTQYF. The CDR3 nucleotides are TGCGCCAGCAGCACCCGACAGGGGGGGACAGATACGCAGTATTTT.

The chain carries TRBV25-1 and TRBJ2-1; possibly TRBD2 for D (6 bases). V lost 2 bases, J lost 3 bases, and 14 bases lay in between. This CDR3 region has 16 residues. Germline CDR1 and CDR2: MGHDK and SYGVNS. This CDR3 reads CASSEVGAGRYNEQFF. CDR3 bases: TGTGCCAGCAGTGAAGTGGGAGCGGGCCGCTACAATGAGCAGTTCTTC.

This chain joins TRBV2 and TRBJ2-1; 9 bases map to TRBD2. Germline V gives CDR1 SNHLY, CDR2 FYNNEI. V lost 8 bases and J lost 9; bases outside the gene matches: 8. The CDR3 runs 13 residues. The CDR3 region has the DNA TGTGCCAGCTCTAGCGGGGAGGAAACTGAGCAGTTCTTC. Its translation is CASSSGEETEQFF.

The genes are TRBV5-1 and TRBJ2-5; a possible D gene is TRBD1 (5 bases). CDR3 size: 13 residues. Germline assignment: CDR1 SGHRS and CDR2 YFSETQ. The V gene lost 0 bases and the J gene lost 7 bases, with 10 bases spanning the gap. The CDR3 region is CASSLVRDPTQYF. The CDR3 region has the DNA TGCGCCAGCAGCTTGGTCAGGGATCCGACCCAGTACTTC.

There are a few counts of this clone. V and J are TRBV19 and TRBJ2-3; D is uncertain. CDR1 is LNHDA, CDR2 SQIVND, per germline (reference sequence). V lost 4 bases and J lost 0, with 14 bases in between. This CDR3 has 16 residues. DNA of the CDR3: TGTGCCAGTAGTAAGCGCCGGAAAACTAGCACAGATACGCAGTATTTT. This encodes CASSKRRKTSTDTQYF.

This clone was seen only once. The rearrangement joins TRBV5-6 to TRBJ2-1, with 9 bases aligning to TRBD1. V lost 6 bases, J lost 2 bases, and 3 bases stayed unmatched. Germline CDR1 is SGHDT and CDR2 is YYEEEE. The CDR3 runs 14 residues. CDR3 region: CASNRDRAYNEQFF. CDR3 DNA: TGTGCCAGCAACCGGGACAGGGCCTACAATGAGCAGTTCTTC.

The gene calls are TRBV27 and TRBJ1-5; TRBD1 might be the D (6 bases). With 6 bases removed from V and 3 bases from J, the gap between germline ends came to 12 bases. Germline assignment: CDR1 MNHEY and CDR2 SMNVEV (reference sequence). The CDR3 covers 14 residues. Written as DNA, the CDR3 is TGTGCCAGCAGACCAGGACAGCACAATCAGCCCCAGCATTTT. This encodes CASRPGQHNQPQHF.

This clone was counted only a few times. The chain carries TRBV5-6 and TRBJ1-1; 9 nucleotides line up with TRBD1. Unmatched junction bases numbered 4, after V lost 3 bases and J lost 1 base. This CDR3 contains 15 residues. From germline, CDR1 is SGHDT and CDR2 YYEEEE. The CDR3 DNA reads as TGTGCCAGCAGCTGGTCGGGACAGGGGAACACTGAAGCTTTCTTT. As protein: CASSWSGQGNTEAFF.

J is TRBJ1-5 and V is TRBV6-1; D gene uncertain. This CDR3 contains 18 residues. Trimming stripped 0 bases from V and 2 bases from J, with 17 bases between. The germline gives CDR1 MNHNS, CDR2 SASEGT. For the CDR3, the DNA is TGTGCCAGCAGTGAAGCTTGGGCAAGAGGGCTTCGCAATCAGCCCCAGCATTTT. Residues: CASSEAWARGLRNQPQHF.

This chain connects TRBV5-4 to TRBJ2-1, with D tentatively TRBD1 (6 bases). V was pared by 1 base and J by 9 bases, with 11 bases between. CDR1 is SGHNT, CDR2 YYREEE, per germline (reference sequence). This CDR3 is 13 amino acids long. The CDR3 DNA reads TGTGCCAGCAGCTTGTCACAGGGTGGTGAGCAGTTCTTC. It is translated as CASSLSQGGEQFF.

The chain's CDR3 is CASSPEVGDSFYEQYF. DNA of the CDR3: TGTGCCAGCAGCCCAGAGGTCGGGGACAGCTTCTACGAGCAGTACTTC. The chain has TRBV7-9 and TRBJ2-7, with TRBD1 matching 7 bases. Germline CDR1 SEHNR, CDR2 FQNEAQ (reference sequence). This CDR3 is 16 amino acids long. The junction had 13 bases not matched to a gene; V was cut back by 5 bases and J by 3 bases. Variable domain in full (rest from reference TRBV7-9 and TRBJ2-7): DTGVSQNPRHKITKRGQNVTFRCDPISEHNRLYWYRQTLGQGPEFLTYFQNEAQLEKSRLLSDRFSAERPKGSFSTLEIQRTEQGDSAMYLCASSPEVGDSFYEQYFGPGTRLTVT.

The gene calls are TRBV4-1 and TRBJ2-7, with a tentative D call TRBD2 (5 bases). This CDR3 region has 15 residues. V was shortened by 1 base and J by 0 bases, with 10 bases between the two germline ends. Germline V lookup: CDR1 MGHRA, CDR2 YSYEKL. The CDR3 loop is CASSQAPGSSYEQYF. CDR3 coding DNA: TGCGCCAGCAGCCAAGCCCCGGGATCCTCCTACGAGCAGTACTTC.

A word on this clone: Here the CDR3 omits its conserved ending phenylalanine or tryptophan, so a read error is the likely source. Here the CDR3 reads CASSLEVGGNGYTL. The CDR3 nucleotides are TGCGCCAGCAGCTTGGAAGTAGGGGGAAATGGCTACACCCTC. V is TRBV5-1 and J is TRBJ1-2; D may be TRBD1 (6 bases). V lost 0 bases, J lost 6 bases, and 12 bases lay in between. There are 14 residues in the CDR3. CDR1 and CDR2 (germline): SGHRS, YFSETQ.

The chain employs TRBV9 and TRBJ2-7, with D maybe TRBD2 (5 bases). Germline-derived CDR1 and CDR2 are SGDLS and YYNGEE. The CDR3 runs 15 residues. V was pared by 3 bases and J by 0 bases, with 13 bases between. The chain's CDR3 is CASSESGSGSYEQYF. CDR3 DNA: TGTGCCAGCAGCGAAAGCGGTTCCGGCTCCTACGAGCAGTACTTC. The full variable domain, its missing parts supplied by reference TRBV9 and TRBJ2-7, is DSGVTQTPKHLITATGQRVTLRCSPRSGDLSVYWYQQSLDQGLQFLIQYYNGEERAKGNILERFSAQQFPDLHSELNLSSLELGDSALYFCASSESGSGSYEQYFGPGTRLTVT.

This sequence joins TRBV11-2 and TRBJ2-7; 7 bases map to TRBD2. Trimming removed 5 bases from V and 3 bases from J; junction bases left unmatched: 1. The germline gives CDR1 SGHAT, CDR2 FQNNGV. This CDR3 region has 12 residues. CDR3 protein: CASSREVYEQYF. In DNA, the CDR3 is TGTGCCAGCAGCCGGGAGGTCTACGAGCAGTACTTC.

The gene calls are TRBV2 and TRBJ2-7, with D perhaps matching TRBD2 (7 bases). Germline V gene lookup returns CDR1 SNHLY and CDR2 FYNNEI. This CDR3 is 16 amino acids long. Trimming stripped 4 bases from V and 3 bases from J, with 19 bases between. The CDR3 DNA is TGTGCCAGCAGTGGGAGCGGGACAATTTCACTCTACGAGCAGTACTTC. It specifies CASSGSGTISLYEQYF.